The 2 T cell receptor beta chains listed next were all sequenced from one sample in a study of blood T cell dynamics during melanoma immunotherapy (TCRdb year 2020). What this sample's time point label stands for: week 3, after first cycle of checkpoint inhibitor. The receptor library was made with the immunoSEQ multiplex PCR assay. TCRdb's version of the immuneACCESS table is confined to in-frame rearrangements and falls short of the full clone set. An unresolved V gene accounts for under half of the shortfall where checked; the remainder is of unknown origin. For this sample there are around 12,000 clones; approximately 90% appear just once. The ten largest clones represent roughly 0.19% of the sample. Sequencing was performed on effector memory CD8+ T cells from blood, taken from a patient treated with checkpoint blockade. These TCRs come from a human donor with melanoma.

This chain joins TRBV5-4 and TRBJ2-5, with D possibly matching TRBD1 (6 bases). The germline gives CDR1 SGHNT, CDR2 YYREEE (reference sequence). Between the trimmed V and J ends, which lost 4 bases and 3 bases, there was a span of 16 bases. This CDR3 region has 15 residues. The CDR3, as DNA: TGTGCCAGCAGCAAATTACAGGGAGTCAAAGAGACCCAGTACTTC. Translated: CASSKLQGVKETQYF.

About this clone: No conserved phenylalanine or tryptophan ends this CDR3, so it is likely a read error. The chain recombines TRBV27 with TRBJ1-1, with D possibly being TRBD1 (5 bases). Trimming removed 3 bases at V and 3 bases at J, with 8 bases between. Per the germline V gene, CDR1 is MNHEY and CDR2 is SMNVEV (reference sequence). The CDR3 is 13 residues long. CDR3 residues: CASSFLGDTEAFL. CDR3 DNA sequence: TGTGCCAGCAGTTTTCTGGGGGACACTGAAGCTTTCCTT.